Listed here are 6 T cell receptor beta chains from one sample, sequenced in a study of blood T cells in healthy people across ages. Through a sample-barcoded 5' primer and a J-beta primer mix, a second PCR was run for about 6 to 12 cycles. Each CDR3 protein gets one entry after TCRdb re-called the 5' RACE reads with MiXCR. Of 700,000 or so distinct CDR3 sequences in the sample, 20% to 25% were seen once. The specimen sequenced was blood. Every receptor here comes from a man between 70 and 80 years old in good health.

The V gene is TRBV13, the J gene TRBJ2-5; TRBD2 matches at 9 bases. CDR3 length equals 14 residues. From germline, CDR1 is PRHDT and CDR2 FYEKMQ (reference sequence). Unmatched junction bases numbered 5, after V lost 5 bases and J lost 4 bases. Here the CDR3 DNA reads TGTGCCAGCAGCCTGCAGGGACTAGCAGAGACCCAGTACTTC. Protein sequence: CASSLQGLAETQYF.

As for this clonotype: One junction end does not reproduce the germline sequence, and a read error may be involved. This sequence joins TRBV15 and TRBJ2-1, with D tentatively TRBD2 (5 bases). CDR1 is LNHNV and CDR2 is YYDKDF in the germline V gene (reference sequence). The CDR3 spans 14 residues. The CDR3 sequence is CATSRVRGYSEQFF. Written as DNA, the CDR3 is TGTGCCACCAGCAGAGTTAGAGGGTACAGTGAGCAGTTCTTC.

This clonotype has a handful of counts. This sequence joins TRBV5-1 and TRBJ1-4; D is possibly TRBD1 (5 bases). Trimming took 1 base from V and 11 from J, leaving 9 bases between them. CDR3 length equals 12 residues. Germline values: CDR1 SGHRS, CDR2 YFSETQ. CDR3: CASSLNRQKLFF. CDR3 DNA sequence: TGCGCCAGCAGCTTGAACAGGCAGAAACTGTTTTTT.

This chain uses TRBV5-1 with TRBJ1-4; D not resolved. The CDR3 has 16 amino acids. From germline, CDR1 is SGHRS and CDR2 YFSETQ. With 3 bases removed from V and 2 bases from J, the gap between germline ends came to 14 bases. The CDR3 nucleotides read TGCGCCAGCAGCTCCGGAATGACACGCACTAATGAAAAACTGTTTTTT. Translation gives CASSSGMTRTNEKLFF.

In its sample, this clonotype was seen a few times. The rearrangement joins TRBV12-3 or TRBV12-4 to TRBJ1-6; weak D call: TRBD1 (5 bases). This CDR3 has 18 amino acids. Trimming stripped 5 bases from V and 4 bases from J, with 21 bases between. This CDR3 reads CASSPLPSARGYNSPLHF. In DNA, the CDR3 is TGTGCCAGCAGTCCCTTACCGAGTGCGCGGGGGTATAATTCACCCCTCCACTTT.

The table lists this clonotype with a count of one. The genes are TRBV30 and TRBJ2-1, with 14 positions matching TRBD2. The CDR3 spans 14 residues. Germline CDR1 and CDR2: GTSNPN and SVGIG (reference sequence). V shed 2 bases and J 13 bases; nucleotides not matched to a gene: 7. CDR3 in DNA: TGTGCCTGGAGTCAGACTAGCGGGAGGGCTATCCAGTTCTTC. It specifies CAWSQTSGRAIQFF.